These 32 T cell receptor beta chains were all obtained from the same sample, sequenced in a study of radiotherapy plus CTLA-4 blockade in lung cancer. Generated by immunoSEQ multiplex PCR, the TCRdb table keeps only in-frame clones and is missing some. The sample lists around 80,000 clones, 78% occurring once. The sample consisted of peripheral blood, taken from a patient treated with radiotherapy plus ipilimumab. The receptor set was obtained from a human donor with non-small cell lung cancer whose response to radiotherapy plus ipilimumab could not be evaluated. Some clones in this sample may be carry-over from other donors' samples.

The chain recombines TRBV19 with TRBJ1-2, with D unclear. With 5 bases removed from V and 8 bases from J, the gap between germline ends came to 6 bases. Germline CDR1 LNHDA, CDR2 SQIVND (reference sequence). The CDR3 has 10 amino acids. The CDR3 sequence: CASSSQGYTF. CDR3 in DNA: TGTGCCAGTAGTTCTCAGGGCTACACCTTC. Together with reference TRBV19 and TRBJ1-2, the CDR3 gives the full variable domain: DGGITQSPKYLFRKEGQNVTLSCEQNLNHDAMYWYRQDPGQGLRLIYYSQIVNDFQKGDIAEGYSVSREKKESFPLTVTSAQKNPTAFYLCASSSQGYTFGSGTRLTVV.

V usage is TRBV5-4 and J usage is TRBJ1-6; D may be TRBD1 (5 bases). The CDR3 loop spans 14 amino acids. Trimming stripped 0 bases from V and 9 bases from J, with 10 bases between. Germline V lookup: CDR1 SGHNT, CDR2 YYREEE (reference sequence). In DNA form, the CDR3 reads TGTGCCAGCAGCTTGGTTGGCGGGGCTTCACCCCTCCACTTT. The encoded protein is CASSLVGGASPLHF.

The chain recombines TRBV6-5 with TRBJ1-5; the D gene is possibly TRBD1 (5 bases). Trimming stripped 4 bases from V and 7 bases from J, with 11 bases between. Germline CDR1 and CDR2: MNHEY and SVGAGI. This CDR3 contains 13 residues. The CDR3 coding sequence is TGTGCCAGCAGTTTTTTCCGGGGGCAGCCCCAGCATTTT. This gives the protein CASSFFRGQPQHF.

CDR3: CSATLNIQYF. The CDR3 nucleotides are TGCAGTGCTACCCTTAACATTCAGTACTTC. The rearrangement joins TRBV20-1 to TRBJ2-4; no reliable D call. Between the trimmed V and J ends, which lost 4 bases and 7 bases, there was a span of 5 bases. The CDR3 loop spans 10 amino acids. The germline gives CDR1 DFQATT, CDR2 SNEGSKA (reference sequence).

CDR3 in amino acids: CASSAGTGVFEQYF. The DNA of the CDR3 is TGTGCCAGCAGCGCCGGGACAGGGGTTTTCGAGCAGTACTTC. The chain links TRBV9 to TRBJ2-5, with TRBD1 identical over 10 bases. The end of the DNA fits TRBJ2-7 better, so the J call may be wrong. The germline gives CDR1 SGDLS, CDR2 YYNGEE. The CDR3 extends over 14 amino acids.

The chain couples TRBV5-5 to TRBJ1-2; D not resolved. Germline lookup yields CDR1 SGHKS and CDR2 YYEKEE (reference sequence). The CDR3 sequence is 13 residues long. The germline V and J ends were trimmed by 2 bases and 1 base, with 6 bases remaining between them. This CDR3 reads CASSFSFNYGYTF. CDR3 DNA sequence: TGTGCCAGCAGCTTTAGTTTTAACTATGGCTACACCTTC.

This rearrangement joins TRBV27 to TRBJ1-2, with 7 nucleotides matching TRBD1. J lost 2 bases, V lost 0 bases, and 0 bases had no gene match. The CDR3 extends over 14 amino acids. Germline loops: CDR1 MNHEY, CDR2 SMNVEV (reference sequence). The CDR3 loop reads CASSLSGQNYGYTF. The CDR3 region has the DNA TGTGCCAGCAGTTTATCGGGACAGAACTATGGCTACACCTTC.

The DNA for the CDR3 is TGTAGGCGGCCGGAGACCCAGTACTTC. This codes for CRRPETQYF. The V and J genes are TRBV19 and TRBJ2-5, with no clear D. This CDR3 comprises 9 residues. Looked up from germline, CDR1 is LNHDA and CDR2 is SQIVND (reference sequence).

This chain connects TRBV4-1 to TRBJ1-2; TRBD1 might be the D (5 bases). Deletions cut 0 bases from V and 3 bases from J, with 11 bases between. The CDR3 covers 15 residues. The germline V gene encodes CDR1 MGHRA and CDR2 YSYEKL. CDR3 in amino acids: CASSQDGKGDYGYTF. Written as DNA, the CDR3 is TGCGCCAGCAGCCAAGATGGTAAAGGGGACTATGGCTACACCTTC.

This clone was seen once. The chain joins TRBV5-4 to TRBJ2-1, with 10 bases matching TRBD1. The V and J ends lost 2 bases and 4 bases, in that order; junction bases with no gene match: 6. The CDR3 totals 16 residues. CDR1 is SGHNT, CDR2 YYREEE, per germline (reference sequence). The CDR3 region is CASSLPDRGAYNEQFF. CDR3 in DNA: TGTGCCAGCAGCTTACCGGACAGGGGGGCTTACAATGAGCAGTTCTTC.

This clone was counted only a few times. This chain connects TRBV5-5 to TRBJ1-6, with D perhaps matching TRBD1 (6 bases). CDR1 SGHKS and CDR2 YYEKEE come from the germline V gene (reference sequence). V lost 4 bases and J lost 7, with 18 bases in between. This CDR3 has 16 residues. The CDR3 sequence: CASSTQGSTINSPLHF. DNA of the CDR3: TGTGCCAGCAGCACCCAGGGGTCGACTATCAATTCACCCCTCCACTTT.

This clone has more than one count but fewer than ten. V and J are TRBV4-3 and TRBJ2-7, with D possibly matching TRBD1 (5 bases). Germline V gene lookup returns CDR1 LGHNA and CDR2 YSLEER. V was cut by 0 bases and J by 1 base, with 13 bases left in between. CDR3 size: 16 residues. The CDR3, as DNA: TGCGCCAGCAGCCAAGAAGCAGGGTGGCCTTCCTACGAGCAGTACTTC. Its translation is CASSQEAGWPSYEQYF.

V gene TRBV25-1 combines with J gene TRBJ1-4; D may be TRBD1 (5 bases). Germline V lookup: CDR1 MGHDK, CDR2 SYGVNS. The CDR3 consists of 13 residues. Trimming stripped 3 bases from V and 7 bases from J, with 9 bases between. CDR3 protein: CASSEGGPEKLFF. As DNA, the CDR3 is TGTGCCAGCAGTGAGGGGGGACCTGAAAAACTGTTTTTT. The full variable domain, with the rest looked up from reference TRBV25-1 and TRBJ1-4, is EADIYQTPRYLVIGTGKKITLECSQTMGHDKMYWYQQDPGMELHLIHYSYGVNSTEKGDLSSESTVSRIRTEHFPLTLESARPSHTSQYLCASSEGGPEKLFFGSGTQLSVL.

The chain links TRBV5-1 to TRBJ1-4; D is undetermined. The germline V gene has CDR1 SGHRS and CDR2 YFSETQ. The CDR3 has 14 amino acids. Trimming took 0 bases from V and 4 from J, leaving 7 bases between them. The CDR3 bases are TGCGCCAGCAGCTTGGCAGCGAGTAATGAAAAACTGTTTTTT. Protein sequence: CASSLAASNEKLFF.

In this sample, this clone turned up once. The chain recombines TRBV5-1 with TRBJ2-3, with 7 positions matching TRBD2. There are 17 residues in the CDR3. Germline trimming cut 0 bases from V and 0 bases from J; bases unmatched to any gene: 7. CDR1 SGHRS and CDR2 YFSETQ come from the germline V gene. The CDR3 spells CASSLAPSGSSTDTQYF. DNA of the CDR3: TGCGCCAGCAGCTTGGCGCCTAGCGGATCCAGCACAGATACGCAGTATTTT.

This rearrangement joins TRBV6-1 to TRBJ2-3; 9 nucleotides agree with TRBD1. CDR3 size: 17 residues. In germline, CDR1 is MNHNS, CDR2 SASEGT. The junction had 5 bases not matched to a gene; V was cut back by 0 bases and J by 1 base. In DNA, the CDR3 is TGTGCCAGCAGTGAAGCCCACAGGGGGCTCGGCACAGATACGCAGTATTTT. It codes for CASSEAHRGLGTDTQYF.

The J gene is TRBJ2-5, the V gene TRBV27, with a possible D match to TRBD2 (6 bases). V lost 2 bases, J lost 6 bases, and 10 bases lay in between. Germline values: CDR1 MNHEY, CDR2 SMNVEV (reference sequence). The length of the CDR3 is 13 residues. For the CDR3, the DNA is TGTGCCAGCAGTTTAGGCGGGACGAAGACCCAGTACTTC. Translated: CASSLGGTKTQYF.

On this clone: This CDR3 is also generated by other DNA sequences in the sample. This rearrangement joins TRBV9 to TRBJ2-7, with 7 bases fitting TRBD1. From germline, CDR1 is SGDLS and CDR2 YYNGEE. V lost 0 bases to trimming and J lost 1 base; unmatched junction nucleotides: 1. The CDR3 is made up of 14 amino acids. CDR3 region: CASSVATGSYEQYF. The DNA of the CDR3 is TGTGCCAGCAGCGTAGCGACAGGGTCCTACGAGCAGTACTTC.

V is TRBV7-9 and J is TRBJ2-3, with 9 bases identical to TRBD2. Germline assignment: CDR1 SEHNR and CDR2 FQNEAQ (reference sequence). This CDR3 comprises 15 residues. The trim removed 1 base at V and 3 bases at J, leaving 2 bases unmatched. CDR3 in DNA: TGTGCCAGCAGCTTAGGCGGGGGGGTGACAGATACGCAGTATTTT. Amino acids: CASSLGGGVTDTQYF.

The chain carries TRBV21-1 and TRBJ2-1; the DNA was not used to check the table's D call, TRBD2. TRBV21-1 is marked as a pseudogene. The length of the CDR3 is 19 residues. This CDR3 reads CASSETLFRLAGGWNEQFF. CDR3 coding DNA: TGTGCCAGCAGCGAAACTCTGTTTAGGCTAGCGGGGGGCTGGAATGAGCAGTTCTTC.

The chain couples TRBV5-8 to TRBJ2-1; 7 bases are a match to TRBD2. CDR3 size: 15 residues. CDR1 is SGHTS, CDR2 YDEGEE, per germline. The V gene end was trimmed by 2 bases and the J gene end by 2 bases; junction bases not matched to a gene: 4. The CDR3 sequence: CASSFGLAAYNEQFF. CDR3 nucleotides: TGTGCCAGCAGCTTTGGGCTAGCGGCCTACAATGAGCAGTTCTTC.

The gene calls are TRBV18 and TRBJ2-7; weak D call: TRBD2 (5 bases). The CDR3 runs to 15 residues. From germline, CDR1 is KGHSH and CDR2 LQKENI. Trimming removed 3 bases from V and 1 base from J, with 13 bases in between. CDR3 in amino acids: CASSPGAFMSYEQYF. CDR3 DNA: TGTGCCAGCTCACCGGGAGCCTTCATGTCCTACGAGCAGTACTTC.

The chain employs TRBV7-3 and TRBJ2-3; 9 bases align to TRBD2. After removal of 1 base from V and 3 bases from J, the junction contained 8 bases not matched to a gene. This CDR3 is 17 amino acids long. Germline CDR1 reads SGHTA; CDR2 reads FQGTGA. CDR3 coding DNA: TGTGCCAGCAGCTTAAACCCCACTAGCGGGCGTACAGATACGCAGTATTTT. Translating gives CASSLNPTSGRTDTQYF.

The genes are TRBV4-3 and TRBJ2-3; TRBD2 matches 12 bases. Germline CDR1 and CDR2: LGHNA and YSLEER. This CDR3 has 17 amino acids. V trimming: 0 bases; J trimming: 3 bases; junction bases outside the gene matches: 4. The CDR3 bases are TGCGCCAGCAGCCAAGAACTCCTAGCGGGGGGGACAGATACGCAGTATTTT. Translated: CASSQELLAGGTDTQYF.

V and J are TRBV19 and TRBJ2-3, with TRBD1 as a possible D gene (5 bases). From germline, CDR1 is LNHDA and CDR2 SQIVND (reference sequence). The CDR3 is made up of 14 amino acids. Deletions cut 5 bases from V and 2 bases from J, with 11 bases between. CDR3 nucleotide sequence: TGTGCCAGTAGTTCCCAGGGTCCCACAGATACGCAGTATTTT. This sequence encodes CASSSQGPTDTQYF.

The chain is built from TRBV6-1 and TRBJ2-5; D is undetermined. Germline CDR1 is MNHNS and CDR2 is SASEGT. The CDR3 has 12 amino acids. With 6 bases removed from V and 11 bases from J, the gap between germline ends came to 16 bases. This chain's CDR3 is CASSASRSAQYF. The CDR3 nucleotides are TGTGCCAGCAGCGCCTCCCGATCAGCGCAGTACTTC.

The J gene is TRBJ2-3, the V gene TRBV18, with TRBD1 matching 8 bases. V lost 6 bases, J lost 7 bases, and 12 bases stayed unmatched. Germline CDR1 KGHSH, CDR2 LQKENI. The CDR3 length is 15 residues. The CDR3 is CASSPGTGFSYTQYF. The DNA for the CDR3 is TGTGCCAGCTCGCCTGGGACAGGCTTTTCGTATACGCAGTATTTT. Together with reference TRBV18 and TRBJ2-3, the CDR3 gives the full variable domain: NAGVMQNPRHLVRRRGQEARLRCSPMKGHSHVYWYRQLPEEGLKFMVYLQKENIIDESGMPKERFSAEFPKEGPSILRIQQVVRGDSAAYFCASSPGTGFSYTQYFGPGTRLTVL.

The CDR3 sequence: CASSTRTGVYEQYF. In DNA form, the CDR3 reads TGTGCCAGCAGCACGAGGACAGGGGTCTACGAGCAGTACTTC. This rearrangement joins TRBV7-8 to TRBJ2-7; 9 bases align to TRBD1. Per the germline V gene, CDR1 is SGHVS and CDR2 is FQNEAQ. The junction had 5 bases not matched to a gene; V was cut back by 5 bases and J by 3 bases. The CDR3 is made up of 14 amino acids. Looking up the rest from reference TRBV7-8 and TRBJ2-7 gives the full variable domain: GAGVSQSPRYKVAKRGQDVALRCDPISGHVSLFWYQQALGQGPEFLTYFQNEAQLDKSGLPSDRFFAERPEGSVSTLKIQRTQQEDSAVYLCASSTRTGVYEQYFGPGTRLTVT.

The gene calls are TRBV2 and TRBJ1-1; D is ambiguous. Trimming pared 6 bases from V and 6 bases from J, leaving 17 bases between. The CDR3 spans 14 residues. Germline V gene data show CDR1 as SNHLY and CDR2 as FYNNEI. CDR3 coding DNA: TGTGCCAGCAGCTACCGAACGGGGATCGCTGAAGCTTTCTTT. Amino acids: CASSYRTGIAEAFF. The full variable domain, its missing parts supplied by reference TRBV2 and TRBJ1-1, is EPEVTQTPSHQVTQMGQEVILRCVPISNHLYFYWYRQILGQKVEFLVSFYNNEISEKSEIFDDQFSVERPDGSNFTLKIRSTKLEDSAMYFCASSYRTGIAEAFFGQGTRLTVV.

This clone was detected a few times. J is TRBJ2-7 and V is TRBV19; D may be TRBD2 (5 bases). From germline, CDR1 is LNHDA and CDR2 SQIVND (reference sequence). Trimming cost V 3 bases and J 6 bases, with 12 bases left between them. This CDR3 contains 13 residues. This chain's CDR3 is CASSIPPGGEQYF. The CDR3 region has the DNA TGTGCCAGTAGTATCCCGCCAGGAGGCGAGCAGTACTTC.

The chain carries TRBV6-5 and TRBJ1-1; TRBD1 is a possible D gene (5 bases). The CDR3 consists of 14 residues. Germline CDR1 MNHEY, CDR2 SVGAGI. V was pared by 2 bases and J by 2 bases, with 9 bases between. The CDR3, as DNA: TGTGCCAGCAGTTACCAGGGCCTTAACACTGAAGCTTTCTTT. It codes for CASSYQGLNTEAFF.

The chain carries TRBV21-1 and TRBJ2-6; TRBD2 is the table's D call and was not checked against the DNA. TRBV21-1 is flagged as a pseudogene. The CDR3 length is 10 residues. CDR3: CASKEGDLTF. In nucleotides, the CDR3 is TGTGCCAGCAAGGAGGGTGACCTGACTTTC.